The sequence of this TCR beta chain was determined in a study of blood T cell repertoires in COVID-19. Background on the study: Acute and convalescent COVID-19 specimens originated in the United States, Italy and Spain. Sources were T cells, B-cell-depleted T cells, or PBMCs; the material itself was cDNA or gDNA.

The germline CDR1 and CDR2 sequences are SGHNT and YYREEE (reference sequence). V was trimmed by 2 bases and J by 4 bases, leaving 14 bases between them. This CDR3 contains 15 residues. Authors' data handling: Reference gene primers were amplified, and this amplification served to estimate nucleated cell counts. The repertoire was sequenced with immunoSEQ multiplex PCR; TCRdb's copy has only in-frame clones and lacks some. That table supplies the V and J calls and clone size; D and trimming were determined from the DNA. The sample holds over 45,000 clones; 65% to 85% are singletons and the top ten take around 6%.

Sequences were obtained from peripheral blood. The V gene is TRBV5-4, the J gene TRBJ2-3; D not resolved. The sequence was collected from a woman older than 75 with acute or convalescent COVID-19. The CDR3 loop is CASSFPPTESDTQYF. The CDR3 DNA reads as TGTGCCAGCAGCTTTCCACCGACTGAATCAGATACGCAGTATTTT.